What follows is one T cell receptor (beta chain) and its context. The record originates from a study of blood T cell repertoires in COVID-19. Methods used by the authors: Amplification of reference gene primers was used by the study to estimate nucleated cell counts. Some clones are missing from TCRdb's copy, which holds only in-frame ones; the method was immunoSEQ multiplex PCR. V and J calls and clone size are given by that table; D and trimming were obtained from the DNA. The sample gives 250,000 to 300,000 clones, 80% to 95% of which show up once; roughly 2.3% is in the top ten. The receptor comes from a woman in her 30s with COVID-19, enrolled during active disease. The sequencing sample was made of peripheral blood.

In DNA, the CDR3 is TGTGCCAGCAGCATGGGACTCACCGCCTACGAGCAGTACTTC. This gives the protein CASSMGLTAYEQYF. The chain recombines TRBV7-8 with TRBJ2-7, with a tentative D call TRBD2 (6 bases). CDR1 is SGHVS and CDR2 is FQNEAQ in the germline V gene. The CDR3 loop spans 14 amino acids. V was trimmed by 5 bases and J by 2 bases, leaving 13 bases between them.